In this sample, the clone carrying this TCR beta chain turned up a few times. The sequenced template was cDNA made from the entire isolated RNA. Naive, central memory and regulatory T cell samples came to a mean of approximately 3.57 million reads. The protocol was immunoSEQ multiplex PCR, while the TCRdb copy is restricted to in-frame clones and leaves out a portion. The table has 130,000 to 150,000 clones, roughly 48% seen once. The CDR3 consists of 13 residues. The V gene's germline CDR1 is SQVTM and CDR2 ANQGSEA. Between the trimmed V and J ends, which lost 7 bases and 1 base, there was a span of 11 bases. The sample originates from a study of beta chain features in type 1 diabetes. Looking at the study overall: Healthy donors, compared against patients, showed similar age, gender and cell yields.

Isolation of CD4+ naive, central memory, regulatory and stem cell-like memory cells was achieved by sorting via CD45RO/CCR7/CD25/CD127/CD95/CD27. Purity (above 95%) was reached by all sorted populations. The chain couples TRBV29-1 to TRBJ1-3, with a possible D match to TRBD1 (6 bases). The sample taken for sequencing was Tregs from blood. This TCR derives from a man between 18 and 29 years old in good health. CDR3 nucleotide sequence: TGCAGCGCTACCGACAGGTCTGGAAACACCATATATTTT. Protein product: CSATDRSGNTIYF.